This T cell receptor (beta chain) was observed in a study of PD-1 blockade in classical Hodgkin lymphoma. The wider study: Nivolumab 3 mg/kg was given intravenously every 2 weeks. Study-level results: The study reported lower baseline TCR diversity in newly diagnosed patients than in healthy donors. With CD4+ cells, TCR diversity rose significantly by C4D1, but not with CD8+ cells.

Brentuximab vedotin exposure varied, and every patient relapsed after autologous stem cell transplantation. Complete response, partial response or progressive disease was each patient's best response. The method was immunoSEQ multiplex PCR; TCRdb's version includes in-frame clones alone and lacks a portion of them. The sample lists around 46,000 clones; 60% to 85% were seen once. J lost 3 bases, V lost 4 bases, and 7 bases had no gene match. This CDR3 has 15 residues. CDR1 SGHDT and CDR2 YYEEEE come from the germline V gene. As for this clone: The target antigen is unknown.

The sequenced sample was peripheral blood mononuclear cells (PBMCs), obtained before the second cycle of nivolumab. The clonotype was recovered from a human donor with classical Hodgkin lymphoma. The chain employs TRBV5-6 and TRBJ2-7, with 10 positions matching TRBD1. The chain's CDR3 is CASSVPGQGLYEQYF. The CDR3 nucleotides are TGTGCCAGCAGCGTACCGGGACAGGGGCTCTACGAGCAGTACTTC.